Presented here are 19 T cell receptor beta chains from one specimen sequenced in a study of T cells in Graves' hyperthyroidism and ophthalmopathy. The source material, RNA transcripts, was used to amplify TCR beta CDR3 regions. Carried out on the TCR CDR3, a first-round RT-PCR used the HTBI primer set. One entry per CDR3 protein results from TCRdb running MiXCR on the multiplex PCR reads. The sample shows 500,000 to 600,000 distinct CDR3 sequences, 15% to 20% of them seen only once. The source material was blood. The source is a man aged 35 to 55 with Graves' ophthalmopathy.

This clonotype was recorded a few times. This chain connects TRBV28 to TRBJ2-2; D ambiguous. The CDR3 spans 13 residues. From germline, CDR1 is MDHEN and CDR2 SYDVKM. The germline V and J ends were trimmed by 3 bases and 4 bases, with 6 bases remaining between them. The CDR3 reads CASSFFATGELFF. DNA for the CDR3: TGTGCCAGCAGTTTTTTCGCCACCGGGGAGCTGTTTTTT. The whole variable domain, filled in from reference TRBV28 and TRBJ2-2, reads DVKVTQSSRYLVKRTGEKVFLECVQDMDHENMFWYRQDPGLGLRLIYFSYDVKMKEKGDIPEGYSVSREKKERFSLILESASTNQTSMYLCASSFFATGELFFGEGSRLTVL.

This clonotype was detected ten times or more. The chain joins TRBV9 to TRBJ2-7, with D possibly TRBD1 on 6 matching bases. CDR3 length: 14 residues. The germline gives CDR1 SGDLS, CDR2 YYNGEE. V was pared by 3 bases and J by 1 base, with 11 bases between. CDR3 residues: CASSGQVGSYEQYF. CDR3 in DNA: TGTGCCAGCAGCGGACAGGTGGGGTCCTACGAGCAGTACTTC.

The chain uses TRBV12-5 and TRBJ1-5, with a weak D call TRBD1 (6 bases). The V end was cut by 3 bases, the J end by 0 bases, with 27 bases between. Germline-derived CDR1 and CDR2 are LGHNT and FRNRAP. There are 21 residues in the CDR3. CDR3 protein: CASGFRAGVGLARDSNQPQHF. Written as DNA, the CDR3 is TGTGCTAGTGGTTTTAGGGCAGGGGTAGGATTAGCTAGAGATAGCAATCAGCCCCAGCATTTT.

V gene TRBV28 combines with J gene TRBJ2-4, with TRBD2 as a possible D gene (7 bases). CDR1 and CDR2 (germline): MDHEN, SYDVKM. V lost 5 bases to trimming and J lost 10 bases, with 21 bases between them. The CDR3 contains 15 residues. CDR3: CASSPGGPLGVIQYF. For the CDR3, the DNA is TGTGCCAGCAGTCCCGGGGGGCCCCTAGGAGTTATTCAGTACTTC. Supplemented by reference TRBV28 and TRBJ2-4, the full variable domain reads DVKVTQSSRYLVKRTGEKVFLECVQDMDHENMFWYRQDPGLGLRLIYFSYDVKMKEKGDIPEGYSVSREKKERFSLILESASTNQTSMYLCASSPGGPLGVIQYFGAGTRLSVL.

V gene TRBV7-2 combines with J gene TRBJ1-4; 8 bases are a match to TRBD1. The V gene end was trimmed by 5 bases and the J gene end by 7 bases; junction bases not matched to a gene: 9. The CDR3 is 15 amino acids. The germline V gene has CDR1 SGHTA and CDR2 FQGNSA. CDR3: CASSLGRGHREKLFF. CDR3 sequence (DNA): TGTGCCAGCAGCCTTGGCAGGGGGCATCGTGAAAAACTGTTTTTT.

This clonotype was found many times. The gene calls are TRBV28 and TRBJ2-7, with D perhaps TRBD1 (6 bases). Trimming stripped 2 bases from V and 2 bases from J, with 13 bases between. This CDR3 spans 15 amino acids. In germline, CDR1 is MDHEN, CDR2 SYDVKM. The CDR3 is CASSLLQGLTYEQYF. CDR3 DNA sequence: TGTGCCAGCAGTTTACTACAGGGTCTTACCTACGAGCAGTACTTC.

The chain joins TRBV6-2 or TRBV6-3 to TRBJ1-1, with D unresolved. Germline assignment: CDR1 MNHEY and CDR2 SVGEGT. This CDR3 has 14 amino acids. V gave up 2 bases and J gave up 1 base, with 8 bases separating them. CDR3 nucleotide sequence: TGTGCCAGCAGTTACCAGGACGGGAACACTGAAGCTTTCTTT. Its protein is CASSYQDGNTEAFF.

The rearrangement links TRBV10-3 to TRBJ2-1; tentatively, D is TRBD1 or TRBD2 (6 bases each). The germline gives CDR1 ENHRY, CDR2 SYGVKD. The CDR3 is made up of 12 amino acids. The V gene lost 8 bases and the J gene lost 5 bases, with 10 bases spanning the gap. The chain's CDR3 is CAIAGGNNEQFF. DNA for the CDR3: TGTGCCATCGCCGGGGGCAACAATGAGCAGTTCTTC.

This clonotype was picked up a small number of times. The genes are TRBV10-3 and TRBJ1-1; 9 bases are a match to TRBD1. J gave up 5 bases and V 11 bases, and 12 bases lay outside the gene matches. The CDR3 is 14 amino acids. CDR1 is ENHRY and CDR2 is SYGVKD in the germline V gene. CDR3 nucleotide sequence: TGTGCCGTCCGGGACAGGGAAGAAGTTACTGAAGCTTTCTTT. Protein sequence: CAVRDREEVTEAFF.

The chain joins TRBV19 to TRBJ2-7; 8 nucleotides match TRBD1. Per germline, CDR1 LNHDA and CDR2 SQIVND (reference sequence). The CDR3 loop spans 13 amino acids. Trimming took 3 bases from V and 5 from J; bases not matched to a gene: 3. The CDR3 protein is CASSMRTGNEQYF. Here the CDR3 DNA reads TGTGCCAGTAGTATGCGGACAGGGAACGAGCAGTACTTC.

The DNA for the CDR3 is TGTGCCAGCCTGGAGACAGGCCCTAATGAAAAACTGTTTTTT. This gives the protein CASLETGPNEKLFF. The chain links TRBV2 to TRBJ1-4, with D tentatively TRBD1 (6 bases). V dropped 8 bases and J dropped 3 bases, with 13 bases sitting between them. The CDR3 is 14 residues long. Germline CDR1 reads SNHLY; CDR2 reads FYNNEI.

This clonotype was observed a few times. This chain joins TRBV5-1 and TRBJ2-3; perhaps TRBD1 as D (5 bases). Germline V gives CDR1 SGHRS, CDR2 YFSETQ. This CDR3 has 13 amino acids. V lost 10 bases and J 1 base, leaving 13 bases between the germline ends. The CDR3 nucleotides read TGCGCCGGGGCCCTGACAGGCACAGATACGCAGTATTTT. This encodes CAGALTGTDTQYF.

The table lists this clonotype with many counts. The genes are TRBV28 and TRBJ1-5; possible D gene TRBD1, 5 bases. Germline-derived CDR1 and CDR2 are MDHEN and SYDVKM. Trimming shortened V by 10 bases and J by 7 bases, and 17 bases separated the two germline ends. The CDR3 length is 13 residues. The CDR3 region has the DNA TGTGCCACCGTCCCCGGGGCGGCCCAGCCCCAGCATTTT. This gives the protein CATVPGAAQPQHF.

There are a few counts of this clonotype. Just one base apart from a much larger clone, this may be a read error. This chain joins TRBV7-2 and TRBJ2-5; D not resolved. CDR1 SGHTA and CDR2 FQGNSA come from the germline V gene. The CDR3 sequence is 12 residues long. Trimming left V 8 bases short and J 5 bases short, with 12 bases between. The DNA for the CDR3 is TGTGCCAGCGGCGTTAGCAGGGAGACCCAGTACTTC. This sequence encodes CASGVSRETQYF. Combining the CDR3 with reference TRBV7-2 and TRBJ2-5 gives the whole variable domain GAGVSQSPSNKVTEKGKDVELRCDPISGHTALYWYRQSLGQGLEFLIYFQGNSAPDKSGLPSDRFSAERTGGSVSTLTIQRTQQEDSAVYLCASGVSRETQYFGPGTRLLVL.

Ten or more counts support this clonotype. The CDR3 loop reads CASSQGGSSRIHIQYF. In DNA form, the CDR3 reads TGTGCCAGCAGCCAAGGGGGTAGTAGTCGGATCCACATTCAGTACTTC. This chain joins TRBV14 and TRBJ2-4; no clear D gene. With 1 base removed from V and 8 bases from J, the gap between germline ends came to 18 bases. The germline V gene encodes CDR1 SGHDN and CDR2 FVKESK. The CDR3 covers 16 residues.

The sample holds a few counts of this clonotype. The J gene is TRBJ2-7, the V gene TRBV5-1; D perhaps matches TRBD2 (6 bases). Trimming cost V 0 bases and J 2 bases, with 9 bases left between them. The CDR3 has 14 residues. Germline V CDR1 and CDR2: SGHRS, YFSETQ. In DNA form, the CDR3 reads TGCGCCAGCAGCTTGGATGCGGGGCCCTACGAGCAGTACTTC. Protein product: CASSLDAGPYEQYF.

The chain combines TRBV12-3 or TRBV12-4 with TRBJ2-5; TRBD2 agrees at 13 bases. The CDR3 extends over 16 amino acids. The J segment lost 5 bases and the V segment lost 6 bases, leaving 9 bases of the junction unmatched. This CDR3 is CASRDTSGGAWETQYF. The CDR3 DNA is TGTGCCAGCAGAGACACTAGCGGGGGGGCCTGGGAGACCCAGTACTTC.

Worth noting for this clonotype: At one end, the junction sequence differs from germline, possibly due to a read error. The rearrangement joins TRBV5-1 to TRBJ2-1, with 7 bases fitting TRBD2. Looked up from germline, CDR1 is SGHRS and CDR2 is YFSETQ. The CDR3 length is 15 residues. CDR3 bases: TGCGCCAGCAGCTTGGAGACTAGCTGGAGCAATGAGCAGTCCTTC. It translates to CASSLETSWSNEQSF. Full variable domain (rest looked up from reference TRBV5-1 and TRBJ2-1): KAGVTQTPRYLIKTRGQQVTLSCSPISGHRSVSWYQQTPGQGLQFLFEYFSETQRNKGNFPGRFSGRQFSNSRSEMNVSTLELGDSALYLCASSLETSWSNEQSFGPGTRLTVL.

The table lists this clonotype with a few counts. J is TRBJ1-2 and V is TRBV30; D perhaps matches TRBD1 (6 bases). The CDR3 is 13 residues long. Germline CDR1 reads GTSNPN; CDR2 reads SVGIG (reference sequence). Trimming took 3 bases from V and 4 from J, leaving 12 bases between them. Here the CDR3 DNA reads TGTGCCTGGAGCGCCCCACAGGGCTATGGCTACACCTTC. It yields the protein CAWSAPQGYGYTF.